This passage covers 7 T cell receptor beta chains from one sample sequenced in a study of Ad26.COV2.S vaccination and SARS-CoV-2 variants. The method was immunoSEQ multiplex PCR; TCRdb's version includes in-frame clones alone and lacks a portion of them. The table shows about 500,000 clones, with roughly nine tenths occurring only once. Specified treatment: about 20 received Ad26.COV2.S at low or high dose, single or two shots; about five received placebo; per-sample allocation not given. All samples were drawn on day 63, counting from the first vaccine or placebo injection. The sequencing used peripheral blood, collected in a trial of Ad26.COV2.S vaccine versus placebo. The receptors stem from a person between 18 and 59 years old who received the Ad26.COV2.S COVID-19 vaccine or a placebo.

The V call is TRBV19, the J call TRBJ1-3; weak D call: TRBD1 (6 bases). There are 16 residues in the CDR3. Germline loops: CDR1 LNHDA, CDR2 SQIVND (reference sequence). Between the trimmed V and J ends, which lost 4 bases and 2 bases, there was a span of 15 bases. The CDR3 is CASSTRSAGAGNTIYF. The CDR3 nucleotides read TGTGCCAGTAGTACCCGTTCGGCAGGGGCTGGAAACACCATATATTTT.

This chain uses TRBV2 with TRBJ2-1, with 8 bases that match TRBD1. The CDR3 is 19 amino acids. Losses at the gene ends were 2 bases for V and 3 bases for J; bases not matched to a gene: 15. Germline V gene lookup returns CDR1 SNHLY and CDR2 FYNNEI. This CDR3 reads CASSEIGQGLYVFYNEQFF. The CDR3 DNA reads as TGTGCCAGCAGTGAAATAGGACAGGGTCTTTATGTTTTCTACAATGAGCAGTTCTTC.

This clone has just one count. This sequence joins TRBV19 and TRBJ2-6; 10 positions match TRBD1. CDR3 length: 17 amino acids. V was pared by 6 bases and J by 2 bases, with 7 bases of the junction left unmatched. The germline CDR1 and CDR2 sequences are LNHDA and SQIVND (reference sequence). Written as DNA, the CDR3 is TGTGCCAGTAGCGCGACAGGGGGCGCCGCTGGGGCCAACGTCCTGACTTTC. Translation gives CASSATGGAAGANVLTF.

As concerns this clone: This CDR3 is also generated by other DNA sequences in the sample. The J gene is TRBJ1-1, the V gene TRBV14; D not certain. The CDR3 totals 12 residues. Germline V gene lookup returns CDR1 SGHDN and CDR2 FVKESK. Trimming pared 6 bases from V and 0 bases from J, leaving 5 bases between. CDR3 nucleotides: TGTGCCAGCAGTTTAGTGAACACTGAAGCTTTCTTT. Translated, it gives CASSLVNTEAFF.

J is TRBJ1-6 and V is TRBV30; tentative D call: TRBD1 (5 bases). The germline V gene has CDR1 GTSNPN and CDR2 SVGIG (reference sequence). The CDR3 is made up of 16 amino acids. Trimming cost V 2 bases and J 1 base, with 12 bases left between them. The CDR3: CAWSYRLGSYNSPLHF. The DNA of the CDR3 is TGTGCCTGGAGTTACAGGCTTGGATCCTATAATTCACCCCTCCACTTT. Together with reference TRBV30 and TRBJ1-6, the CDR3 gives the full variable domain: SQTIHQWPATLVQPVGSPLSLECTVEGTSNPNLYWYRQAAGRGLQLLFYSVGIGQISSEVPQNLSASRPQDRQFILSSKKLLLSDSGFYLCAWSYRLGSYNSPLHFGNGTRLTVT.

The chain employs TRBV4-2 and TRBJ1-2; TRBD1 agrees at 9 bases. Germline assignment: CDR1 LGHNA and CDR2 YNFKEQ. Trimming removed 6 bases from V and 6 bases from J; junction bases left unmatched: 5. The CDR3 has 13 residues. The CDR3 is CASRDRDRDGYTF. The CDR3 DNA reads TGTGCCAGCAGAGACCGGGACAGGGATGGCTACACCTTC.

The genes are TRBV6-2 or TRBV6-3 and TRBJ1-6; D is perhaps TRBD1 (5 bases). CDR1 is MNHEY, CDR2 SVGEGT, per germline. V lost 1 base and J lost 8, with 9 bases in between. The CDR3 loop spans 14 amino acids. As DNA, the CDR3 is TGTGCCAGCAGTTACTTAGGGGATCATTCACCCCTCCACTTT. Translation gives CASSYLGDHSPLHF.